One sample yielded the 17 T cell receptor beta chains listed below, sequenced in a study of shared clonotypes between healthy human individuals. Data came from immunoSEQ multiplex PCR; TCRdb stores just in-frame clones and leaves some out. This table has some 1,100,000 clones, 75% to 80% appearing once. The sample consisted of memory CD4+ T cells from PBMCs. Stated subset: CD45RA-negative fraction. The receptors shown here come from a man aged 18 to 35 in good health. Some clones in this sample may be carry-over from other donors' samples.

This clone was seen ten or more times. CDR3 coding DNA: TGTGCCAGAAGCCGGCCTAGGGATAGCAATCAGCCCCAGCATTTT. Protein: CARSRPRDSNQPQHF. The V gene is TRBV5-3, the J gene TRBJ1-5; D unresolved. TRBV5-3 is an ORF for which the function is uncertain. The germline V and J ends were trimmed by 4 bases and 0 bases, with 11 bases remaining between them. This CDR3 has 15 amino acids.

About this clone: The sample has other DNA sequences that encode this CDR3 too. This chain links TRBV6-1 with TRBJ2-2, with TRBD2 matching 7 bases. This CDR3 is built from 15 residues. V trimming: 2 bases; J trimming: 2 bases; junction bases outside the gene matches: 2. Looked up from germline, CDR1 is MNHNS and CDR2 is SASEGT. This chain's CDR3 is CASSETGGNTGELFF. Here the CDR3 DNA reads TGTGCCAGCAGTGAAACGGGAGGCAACACCGGGGAGCTGTTTTTT.

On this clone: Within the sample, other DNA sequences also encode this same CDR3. CDR3 bases: TGTGCCAGCAGTCTGGCAGGGGGATACGAGCAGTACTTC. This codes for CASSLAGGYEQYF. This chain joins TRBV7-9 and TRBJ2-7; 7 nucleotides agree with TRBD1. This CDR3 region has 13 residues. The ends lost 6 bases at V and 4 bases at J; junction bases unmatched: 6. Germline CDR1 is SEHNR and CDR2 is FQNEAQ (reference sequence).

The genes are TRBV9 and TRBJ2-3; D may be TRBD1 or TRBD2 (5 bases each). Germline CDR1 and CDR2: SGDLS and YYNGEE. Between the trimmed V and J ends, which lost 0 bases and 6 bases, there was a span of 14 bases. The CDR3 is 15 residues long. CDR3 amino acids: CASSVARGPPDTQYF. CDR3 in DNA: TGTGCCAGCAGCGTAGCTCGGGGCCCTCCGGATACGCAGTATTTT.

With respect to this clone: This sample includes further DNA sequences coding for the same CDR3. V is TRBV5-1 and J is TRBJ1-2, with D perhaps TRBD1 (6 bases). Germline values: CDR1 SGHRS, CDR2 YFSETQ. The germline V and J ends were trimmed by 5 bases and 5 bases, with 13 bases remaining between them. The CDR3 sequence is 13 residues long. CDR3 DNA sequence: TGCGCCAGCAGTCCGGACAGCCTTTATGGCTACACCTTC. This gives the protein CASSPDSLYGYTF. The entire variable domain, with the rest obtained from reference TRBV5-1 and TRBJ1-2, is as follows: KAGVTQTPRYLIKTRGQQVTLSCSPISGHRSVSWYQQTPGQGLQFLFEYFSETQRNKGNFPGRFSGRQFSNSRSEMNVSTLELGDSALYLCASSPDSLYGYTFGSGTRLTVV.

The CDR3 nucleotides are TGTGCCAGCAATCAGGGACAGGGAGGCCAGCCCCAGCATTTT. Translating it yields CASNQGQGGQPQHF. J is TRBJ1-5 and V is TRBV2; 9 bases agree with TRBD1. The CDR3 consists of 14 residues. The germline gives CDR1 SNHLY, CDR2 FYNNEI. The V and J ends lost 7 bases and 7 bases, in that order; junction bases with no gene match: 8. The whole variable domain, filled in from reference TRBV2 and TRBJ1-5, reads EPEVTQTPSHQVTQMGQEVILRCVPISNHLYFYWYRQILGQKVEFLVSFYNNEISEKSEIFDDQFSVERPDGSNFTLKIRSTKLEDSAMYFCASNQGQGGQPQHFGDGTRLSIL.

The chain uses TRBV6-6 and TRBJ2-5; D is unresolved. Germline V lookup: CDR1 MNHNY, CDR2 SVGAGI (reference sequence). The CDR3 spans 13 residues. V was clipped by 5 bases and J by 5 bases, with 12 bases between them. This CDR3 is CASSHLGWETQYF. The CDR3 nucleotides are TGTGCCAGCAGTCACCTCGGGTGGGAGACCCAGTACTTC.

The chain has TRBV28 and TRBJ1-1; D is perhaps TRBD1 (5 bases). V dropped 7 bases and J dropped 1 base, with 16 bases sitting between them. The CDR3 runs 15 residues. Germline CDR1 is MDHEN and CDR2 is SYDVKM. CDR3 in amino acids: CASIPAGRKNTEAFF. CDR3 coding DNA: TGTGCCAGCATCCCTGCGGGACGGAAGAACACTGAAGCTTTCTTT.

The CDR3 region is CASSLTGVNQPQHF. The DNA for the CDR3 is TGTGCCAGCAGCCTAACAGGGGTCAATCAGCCCCAGCATTTT. This chain uses TRBV6-5 with TRBJ1-5; TRBD1 matches 7 bases. Germline V gene sequence: CDR1 MNHEY, CDR2 SVGAGI. Germline trimming cut 6 bases from V and 3 bases from J; bases unmatched to any gene: 5. The CDR3 runs to 14 residues.

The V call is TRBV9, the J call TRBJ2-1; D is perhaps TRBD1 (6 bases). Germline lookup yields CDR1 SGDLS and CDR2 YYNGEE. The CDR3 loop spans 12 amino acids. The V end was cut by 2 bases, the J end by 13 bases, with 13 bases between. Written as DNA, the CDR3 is TGTGCCAGCAGCGTGTCAGGGGACCGACAGTTCTTC. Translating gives CASSVSGDRQFF.

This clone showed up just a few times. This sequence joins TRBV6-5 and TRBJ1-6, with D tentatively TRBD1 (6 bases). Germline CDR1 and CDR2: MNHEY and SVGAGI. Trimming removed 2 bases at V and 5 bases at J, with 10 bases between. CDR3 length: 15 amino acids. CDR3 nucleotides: TGTGCCAGCAGTTACGGGACACCCGATAATTCACCCCTCCACTTT. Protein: CASSYGTPDNSPLHF.

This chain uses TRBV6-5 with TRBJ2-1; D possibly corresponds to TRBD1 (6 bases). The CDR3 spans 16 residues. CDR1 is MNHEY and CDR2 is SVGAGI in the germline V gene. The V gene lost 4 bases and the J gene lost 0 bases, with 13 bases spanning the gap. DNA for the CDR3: TGTGCCAGCAGTTCCAGGACAGCCAACTCCTACAATGAGCAGTTCTTC. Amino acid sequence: CASSSRTANSYNEQFF.

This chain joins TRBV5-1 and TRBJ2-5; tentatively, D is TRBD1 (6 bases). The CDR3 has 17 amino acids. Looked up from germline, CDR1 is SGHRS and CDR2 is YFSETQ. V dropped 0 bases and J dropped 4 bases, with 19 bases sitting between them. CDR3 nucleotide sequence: TGCGCCAGCAGCTTGGTTGTGAACAGGGTATCAGGAGAGACCCAGTACTTC. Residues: CASSLVVNRVSGETQYF.

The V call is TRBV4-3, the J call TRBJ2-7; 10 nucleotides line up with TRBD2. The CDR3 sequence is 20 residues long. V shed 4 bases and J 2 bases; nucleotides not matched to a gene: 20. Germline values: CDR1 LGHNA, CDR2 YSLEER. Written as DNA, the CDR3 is TGCGCCAGCAGCCGCAAGATGGGGTCAGCGGGAGGGCTGGTCGCCTACGAGCAGTACTTC. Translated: CASSRKMGSAGGLVAYEQYF.

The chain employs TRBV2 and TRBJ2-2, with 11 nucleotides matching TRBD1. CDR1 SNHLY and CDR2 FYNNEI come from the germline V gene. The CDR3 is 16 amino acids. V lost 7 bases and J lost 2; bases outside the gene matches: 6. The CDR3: CASIGQGALNTGELFF. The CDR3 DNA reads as TGTGCCAGCATCGGACAGGGGGCGCTTAACACCGGGGAGCTGTTTTTT.

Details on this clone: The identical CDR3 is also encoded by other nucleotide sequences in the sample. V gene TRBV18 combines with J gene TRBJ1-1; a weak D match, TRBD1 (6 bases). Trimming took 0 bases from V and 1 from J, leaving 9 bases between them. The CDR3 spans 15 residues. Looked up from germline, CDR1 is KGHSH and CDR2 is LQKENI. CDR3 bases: TGTGCCAGCTCACCACCGTCAGGGGCGAACACTGAAGCTTTCTTT. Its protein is CASSPPSGANTEAFF.

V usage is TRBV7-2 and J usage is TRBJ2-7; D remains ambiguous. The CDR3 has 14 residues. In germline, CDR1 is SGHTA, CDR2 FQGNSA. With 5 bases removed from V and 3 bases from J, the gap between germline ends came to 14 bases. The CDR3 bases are TGTGCCAGCAGCCCGAGGACGGTTCTCTACGAGCAGTACTTC. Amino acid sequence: CASSPRTVLYEQYF. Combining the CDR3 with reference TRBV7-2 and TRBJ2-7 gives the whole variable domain GAGVSQSPSNKVTEKGKDVELRCDPISGHTALYWYRQSLGQGLEFLIYFQGNSAPDKSGLPSDRFSAERTGGSVSTLTIQRTQQEDSAVYLCASSPRTVLYEQYFGPGTRLTVT.